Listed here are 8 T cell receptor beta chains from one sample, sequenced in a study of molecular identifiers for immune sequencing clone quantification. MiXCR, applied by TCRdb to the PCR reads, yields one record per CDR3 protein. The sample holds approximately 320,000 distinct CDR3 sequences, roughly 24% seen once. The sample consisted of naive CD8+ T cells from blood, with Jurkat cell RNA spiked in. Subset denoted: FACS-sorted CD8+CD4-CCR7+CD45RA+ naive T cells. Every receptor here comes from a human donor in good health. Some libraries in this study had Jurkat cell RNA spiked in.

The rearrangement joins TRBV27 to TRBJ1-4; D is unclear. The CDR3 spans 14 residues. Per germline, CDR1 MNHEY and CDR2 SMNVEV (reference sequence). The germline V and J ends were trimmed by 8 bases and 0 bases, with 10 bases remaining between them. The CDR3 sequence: CASAILATNEKLFF. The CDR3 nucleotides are TGTGCCAGCGCCATACTTGCAACTAATGAAAAACTGTTTTTT.

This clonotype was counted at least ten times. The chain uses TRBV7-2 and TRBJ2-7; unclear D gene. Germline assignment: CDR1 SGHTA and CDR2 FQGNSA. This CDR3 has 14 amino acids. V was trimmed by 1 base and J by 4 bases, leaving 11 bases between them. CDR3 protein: CASSLVEWQYEQYF. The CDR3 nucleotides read TGTGCCAGCAGCTTAGTGGAGTGGCAATACGAGCAGTACTTC.

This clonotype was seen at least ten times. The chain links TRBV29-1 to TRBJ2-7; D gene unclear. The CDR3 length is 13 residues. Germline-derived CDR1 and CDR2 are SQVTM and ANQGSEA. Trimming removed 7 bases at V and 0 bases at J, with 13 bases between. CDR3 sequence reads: CSARPPSSYEQYF. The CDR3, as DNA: TGCAGCGCCCGACCGCCGAGCTCCTACGAGCAGTACTTC.

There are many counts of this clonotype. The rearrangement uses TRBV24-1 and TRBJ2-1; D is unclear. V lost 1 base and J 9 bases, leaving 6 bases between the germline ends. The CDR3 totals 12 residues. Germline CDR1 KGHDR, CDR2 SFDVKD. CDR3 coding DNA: TGTGCCACCAGTGATTTTGACGGTGAGCAGTTCTTC. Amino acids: CATSDFDGEQFF.

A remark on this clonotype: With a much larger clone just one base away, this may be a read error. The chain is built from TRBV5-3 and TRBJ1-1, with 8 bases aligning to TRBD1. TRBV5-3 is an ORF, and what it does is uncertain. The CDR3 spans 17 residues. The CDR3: CASSLNSAGGFGTEAFF. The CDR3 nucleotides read TGTGCCAGCAGCTTGAACTCGGCAGGGGGCTTCGGTACTGAAGCTTTCTTT.

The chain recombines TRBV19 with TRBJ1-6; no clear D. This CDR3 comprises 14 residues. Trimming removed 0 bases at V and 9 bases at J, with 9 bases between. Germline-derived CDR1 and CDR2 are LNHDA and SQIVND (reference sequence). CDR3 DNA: TGTGCCAGTAGTATAGACTACGGTGGTTCACCCCTCCACTTT. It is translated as CASSIDYGGSPLHF.

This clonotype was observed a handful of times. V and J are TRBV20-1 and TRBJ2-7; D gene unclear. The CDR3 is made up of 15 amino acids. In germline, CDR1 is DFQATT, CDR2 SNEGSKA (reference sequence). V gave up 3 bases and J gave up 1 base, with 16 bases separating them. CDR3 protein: CSARENGRQSYEQYF. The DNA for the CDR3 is TGCAGTGCTAGGGAAAACGGACGGCAGTCCTACGAGCAGTACTTC.

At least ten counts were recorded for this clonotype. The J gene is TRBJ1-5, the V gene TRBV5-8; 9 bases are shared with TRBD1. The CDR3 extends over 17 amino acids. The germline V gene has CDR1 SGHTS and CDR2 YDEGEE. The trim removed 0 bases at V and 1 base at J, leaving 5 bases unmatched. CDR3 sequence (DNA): TGTGCCAGCAGCTTGGGGACAGGGGACGGGAGCAATCAGCCCCAGCATTTT. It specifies CASSLGTGDGSNQPQHF. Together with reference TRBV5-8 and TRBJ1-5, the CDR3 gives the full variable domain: EAGVTQSPTHLIKTRGQQATLRCSPISGHTSVYWYQQALGLGLQFLLWYDEGEERNRGNFPPRFSGRQFPNYSSELNVNALELEDSALYLCASSLGTGDGSNQPQHFGDGTRLSIL.